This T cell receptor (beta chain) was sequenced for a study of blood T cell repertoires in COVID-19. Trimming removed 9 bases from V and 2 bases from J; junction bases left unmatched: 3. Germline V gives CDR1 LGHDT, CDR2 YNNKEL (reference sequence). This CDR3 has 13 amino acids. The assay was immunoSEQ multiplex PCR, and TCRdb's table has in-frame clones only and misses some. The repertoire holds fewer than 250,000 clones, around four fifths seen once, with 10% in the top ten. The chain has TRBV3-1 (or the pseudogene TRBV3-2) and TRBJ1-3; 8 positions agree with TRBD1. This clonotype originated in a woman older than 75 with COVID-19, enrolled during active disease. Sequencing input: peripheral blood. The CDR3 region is CASNRGTGNTIYF. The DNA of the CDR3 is TGTGCCAGTAACAGGGGGACTGGAAACACCATATATTTT.